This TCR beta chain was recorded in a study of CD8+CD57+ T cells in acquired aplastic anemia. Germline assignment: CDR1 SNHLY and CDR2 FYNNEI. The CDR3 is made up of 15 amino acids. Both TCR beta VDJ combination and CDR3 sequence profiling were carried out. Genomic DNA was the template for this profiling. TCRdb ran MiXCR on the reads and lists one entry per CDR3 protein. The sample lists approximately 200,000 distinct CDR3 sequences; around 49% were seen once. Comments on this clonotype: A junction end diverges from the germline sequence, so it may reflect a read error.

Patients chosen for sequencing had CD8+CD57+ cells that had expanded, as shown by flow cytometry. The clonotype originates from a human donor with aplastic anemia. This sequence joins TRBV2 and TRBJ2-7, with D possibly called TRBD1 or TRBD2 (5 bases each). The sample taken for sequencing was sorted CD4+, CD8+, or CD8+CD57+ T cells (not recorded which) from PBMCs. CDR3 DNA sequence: TGTGCCAGCACATCATCTGAGCGAGGGACCTACGAACAGTACTTC. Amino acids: CASTSSERGTYEQYF.